This TCR beta chain was found in a study of T cells in Graves' hyperthyroidism and ophthalmopathy. Study-wide context: The blood sample was taken at first diagnosis, before treatment began. Study-level findings and limits: Among clonotypes expanded in thyroid above 0.001, most were also found in blood. Ophthalmopathy could be told apart from stable hyperthyroidism with a 13 V-J model.

This clonotype appeared many times. As yet, its antigen is unknown. Germline V lookup: CDR1 MDHEN, CDR2 SYDVKM. CDR3 length: 15 amino acids. The V end was cut by 6 bases, the J end by 7 bases, with 18 bases between. The CDR3 regions of TCR beta were amplified from RNA transcripts. The HTBI set primed first-round TCR CDR3 RT-PCR. TCRdb re-derived calls from the multiplex PCR reads in MiXCR, one entry per CDR3 protein. The sample shows 250,000 to 300,000 distinct CDR3 sequences, approximately 15% of them seen only once. V is TRBV28 and J is TRBJ1-4, with D possibly TRBD1 on 6 matching bases. The origin of this receptor is a middle-aged woman with Graves' hyperthyroidism that later progressed to Graves' ophthalmopathy. The sample comprised blood. CDR3 DNA sequence: TGTGCCAGCAGCCAGGGACCGACAGGATCTGAAAAACTGTTTTTT. Translation gives CASSQGPTGSEKLFF. Based on the CDR3 plus reference TRBV28 and TRBJ1-4, the full variable domain is DVKVTQSSRYLVKRTGEKVFLECVQDMDHENMFWYRQDPGLGLRLIYFSYDVKMKEKGDIPEGYSVSREKKERFSLILESASTNQTSMYLCASSQGPTGSEKLFFGSGTQLSVL.